The clone carrying this T cell receptor (beta chain) turned up a few times. Its antigen is still unknown. Peripheral blood genomic DNA, not sorted cells or RNA, was the template. These data come from a study of T cell repertoires in aging, cancer and after chemotherapy. Study-level background: Donor ages fell into six groups from 30 or younger up to 70 or older. Over several months to years, re-sampled healthy donor repertoires clearly shared clones. Overall study findings and caveats: The repertoire data cannot show anything about immunological memory following chemotherapy. Loss of evenness, beyond lost richness, contributed to age-related TCR diversity decline in cancer patients.

The V gene lost 5 bases and the J gene lost 2 bases, with 13 bases spanning the gap. The CDR3 length is 14 residues. Rearranged V-D-J TRB sequences were amplified with a mixed TRB-A/B primer pool. TCRdb re-analysed the multiplex PCR reads in MiXCR, keeping a single row per CDR3 protein. The profile shows almost 8,500 distinct CDR3 sequences, 25% to 35% of them singletons. V usage is TRBV12-3 or TRBV12-4 and J usage is TRBJ2-7; TRBD1 is a possible D gene (5 bases). Sample: blood. This sequence originates from a human donor in good health. CDR3 sequence: CASSVVQGPYEQYF. The CDR3 DNA sequence: TGTGCCAGCAGTGTAGTTCAGGGCCCCTACGAGCAGTACTTC.